The 11 T cell receptor beta chains below were found in one sample sequenced in a study of T cell responses to AZD1222 COVID-19 vaccine. Repertoires were generated with immunoSEQ multiplex PCR, while TCRdb's copy carries only in-frame clones and drops some. The repertoire holds some 150,000 clones, with around 90% as singletons. The input for sequencing was peripheral blood, taken on day 0 of AZD1222 vaccination. The receptors derive from an adult in good health.

The chain combines TRBV3-1 (or the pseudogene TRBV3-2) with TRBJ1-5; D call uncertain. From germline, CDR1 is LGHDT and CDR2 YNNKEL (reference sequence). The CDR3 length is 16 residues. The V gene lost 1 base and the J gene lost 2 bases, with 12 bases spanning the gap. In DNA, the CDR3 is TGTGCCAGCAGCCAAGTGGGAGGGTCGGGCAATCAGCCCCAGCATTTT. It is translated as CASSQVGGSGNQPQHF.

This chain connects TRBV7-9 to TRBJ1-3; D possibly corresponds to TRBD1 (5 bases). In germline, CDR1 is SEHNR, CDR2 FQNEAQ (reference sequence). V lost 5 bases, J lost 9 bases, and 23 bases lay in between. CDR3 size: 16 residues. This chain's CDR3 is CASSLGRTVEGGTIYF. Here the CDR3 DNA reads TGTGCCAGCAGCCTGGGACGGACCGTAGAAGGTGGCACCATATATTTT.

V and J are TRBV5-1 and TRBJ1-1, with a weak D call TRBD1 (5 bases). V was clipped by 4 bases and J by 8 bases, with 15 bases between them. The CDR3 is 13 amino acids. CDR1 and CDR2 (germline): SGHRS, YFSETQ. DNA of the CDR3: TGCGCCAGCAGCACCTCCGGGACCCAAGAAGCTTTCTTT. It codes for CASSTSGTQEAFF.

This chain links TRBV12-3 or TRBV12-4 with TRBJ1-1, with D possibly being TRBD1 (5 bases). Between the trimmed V and J ends, which lost 5 bases and 14 bases, there was a span of 21 bases. CDR3 length: 13 amino acids. CDR3 coding DNA: TGTGCCAGCAGTCCGGAGACTGCTTTTGGGGGGTTCTTT. Translation gives CASSPETAFGGFF.

The CDR3 loop is CASSYLTGQGYTF. The CDR3 DNA sequence: TGTGCCAGCAGTTACTTAACAGGGCAAGGCTACACCTTC. The chain couples TRBV6-2 or TRBV6-3 to TRBJ1-2; D might be TRBD1 (6 bases). This CDR3 is built from 13 residues. V was clipped by 1 base and J by 8 bases, with 11 bases between them. Germline-derived CDR1 and CDR2 are MNHEY and SVGEGT.

The chain uses TRBV7-9 and TRBJ1-5, with D perhaps TRBD1 (6 bases). This CDR3 has 15 amino acids. Looked up from germline, CDR1 is SEHNR and CDR2 is FQNEAQ (reference sequence). The V end was cut by 5 bases, the J end by 4 bases, with 15 bases between. The CDR3 DNA reads as TGTGCCAGCAGCCTACAGGGCTTCGGAAATCAGCCCCAGCATTTT. This codes for CASSLQGFGNQPQHF. Variable domain in full (rest from reference TRBV7-9 and TRBJ1-5): DTGVSQNPRHKITKRGQNVTFRCDPISEHNRLYWYRQTLGQGPEFLTYFQNEAQLEKSRLLSDRFSAERPKGSFSTLEIQRTEQGDSAMYLCASSLQGFGNQPQHFGDGTRLSIL.

This clone was seen only once. The V call is TRBV24-1, the J call TRBJ1-5, with D uncertain. This CDR3 contains 9 residues. CDR1 and CDR2 (germline): KGHDR, SFDVKD. Trimming removed 7 bases from V and 7 bases from J, with 1 base in between. DNA of the CDR3: TGTGCCACCAGCCAGCCCCAGCATTTT. Translation: CATSQPQHF.

The V gene is TRBV5-5, the J gene TRBJ2-7; unclear D gene. Germline CDR1 is SGHKS and CDR2 is YYEKEE (reference sequence). Trimming removed 2 bases from V and 7 bases from J, with 7 bases in between. This CDR3 is 11 amino acids long. CDR3 residues: CASSFLVEQYF. For the CDR3, the DNA is TGTGCCAGCAGCTTTCTAGTAGAGCAGTACTTC.

The rearrangement links TRBV5-6 to TRBJ1-2, with 7 nucleotides matching TRBD1. There are 12 residues in the CDR3. The V gene's germline CDR1 is SGHDT and CDR2 YYEEEE. The junction had 5 bases not matched to a gene; V was cut back by 5 bases and J by 7 bases. This CDR3 is CASSLGQAGYTF. DNA of the CDR3: TGTGCCAGCAGTTTAGGACAGGCTGGCTACACCTTC.

This sequence joins TRBV5-8 and TRBJ1-2, with TRBD1 matching 8 bases. The CDR3 is 14 residues long. V trimming: 2 bases; J trimming: 4 bases; junction bases outside the gene matches: 4. Germline V gene sequence: CDR1 SGHTS, CDR2 YDEGEE. CDR3 sequence (DNA): TGTGCCAGCAGCTTCGCAGGGGGCGGCTATGGCTACACCTTC. Its protein is CASSFAGGGYGYTF.

The J gene is TRBJ1-3, the V gene TRBV9; D gene unclear. The CDR3 consists of 15 residues. The germline V gene encodes CDR1 SGDLS and CDR2 YYNGEE. Trimming left V 0 bases short and J 0 bases short, with 7 bases between. This CDR3 reads CASSVDQLSGNTIYF. CDR3 bases: TGTGCCAGCAGCGTAGACCAGCTCTCTGGAAACACCATATATTTT.